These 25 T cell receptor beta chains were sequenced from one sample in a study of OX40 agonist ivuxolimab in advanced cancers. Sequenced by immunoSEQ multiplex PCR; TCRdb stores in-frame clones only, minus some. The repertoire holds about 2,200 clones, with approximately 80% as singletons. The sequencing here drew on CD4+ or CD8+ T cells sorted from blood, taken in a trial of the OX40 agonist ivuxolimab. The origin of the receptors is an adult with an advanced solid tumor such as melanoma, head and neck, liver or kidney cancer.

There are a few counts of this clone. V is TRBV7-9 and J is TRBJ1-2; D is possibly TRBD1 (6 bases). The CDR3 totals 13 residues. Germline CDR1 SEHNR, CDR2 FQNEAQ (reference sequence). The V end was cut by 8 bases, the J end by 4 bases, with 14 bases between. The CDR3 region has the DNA TGTGCCAGCGGGGGGCGCGCGGTCTATGGCTACACCTTC. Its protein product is CASGGRAVYGYTF. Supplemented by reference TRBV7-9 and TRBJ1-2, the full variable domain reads DTGVSQNPRHKITKRGQNVTFRCDPISEHNRLYWYRQTLGQGPEFLTYFQNEAQLEKSRLLSDRFSAERPKGSFSTLEIQRTEQGDSAMYLCASGGRAVYGYTFGSGTRLTVV.

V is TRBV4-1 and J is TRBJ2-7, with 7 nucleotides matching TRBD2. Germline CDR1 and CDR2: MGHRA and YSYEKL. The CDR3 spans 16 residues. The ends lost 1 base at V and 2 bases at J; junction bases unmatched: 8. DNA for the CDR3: TGCGCCAGCAGCCAAGGGGGCGGGAGAGTAACCTACGAGCAGTACTTC. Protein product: CASSQGGGRVTYEQYF.

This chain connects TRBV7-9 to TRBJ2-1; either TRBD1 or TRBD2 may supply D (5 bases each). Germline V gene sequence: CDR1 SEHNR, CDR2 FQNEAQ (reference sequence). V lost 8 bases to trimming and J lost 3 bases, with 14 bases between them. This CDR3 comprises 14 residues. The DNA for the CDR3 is TGTGCCAGCCAAGCGGCAGGGATCTACAATGAGCAGTTCTTC. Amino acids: CASQAAGIYNEQFF.

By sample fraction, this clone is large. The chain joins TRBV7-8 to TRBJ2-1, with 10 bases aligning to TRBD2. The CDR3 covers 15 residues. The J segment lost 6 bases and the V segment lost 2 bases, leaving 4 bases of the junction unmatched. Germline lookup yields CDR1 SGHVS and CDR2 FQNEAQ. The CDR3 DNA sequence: TGTGCCAGCAGCTTATTTACTAGCGGGACCAATGAGCAGTTCTTC. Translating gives CASSLFTSGTNEQFF.

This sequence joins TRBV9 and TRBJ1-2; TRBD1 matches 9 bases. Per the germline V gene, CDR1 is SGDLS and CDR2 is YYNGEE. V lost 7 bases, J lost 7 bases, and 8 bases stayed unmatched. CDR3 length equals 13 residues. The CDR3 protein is CASDRGGPVGYTF. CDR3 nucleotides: TGTGCCAGCGACAGGGGGGGTCCGGTTGGCTACACCTTC.

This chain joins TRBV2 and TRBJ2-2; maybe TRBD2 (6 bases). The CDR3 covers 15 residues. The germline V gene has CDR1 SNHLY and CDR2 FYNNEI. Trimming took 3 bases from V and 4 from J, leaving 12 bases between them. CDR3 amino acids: CASSDGGRGTGELFF. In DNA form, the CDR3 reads TGTGCCAGCAGTGACGGGGGTAGGGGCACCGGGGAGCTGTTTTTT.

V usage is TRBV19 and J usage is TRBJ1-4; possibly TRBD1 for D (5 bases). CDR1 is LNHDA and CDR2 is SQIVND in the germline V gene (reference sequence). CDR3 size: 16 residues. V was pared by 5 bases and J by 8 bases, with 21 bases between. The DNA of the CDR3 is TGTGCCAGTAGTGCGCCCACGCAGGGTAAAGCGGAAAAACTGTTTTTT. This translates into CASSAPTQGKAEKLFF.

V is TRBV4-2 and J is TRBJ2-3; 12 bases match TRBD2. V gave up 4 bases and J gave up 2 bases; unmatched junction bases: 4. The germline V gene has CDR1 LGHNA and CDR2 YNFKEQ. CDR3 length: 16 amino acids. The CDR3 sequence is CASSLTSGGITDTQYF. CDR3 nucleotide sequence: TGTGCCAGCAGCCTGACTAGCGGGGGAATCACAGATACGCAGTATTTT.

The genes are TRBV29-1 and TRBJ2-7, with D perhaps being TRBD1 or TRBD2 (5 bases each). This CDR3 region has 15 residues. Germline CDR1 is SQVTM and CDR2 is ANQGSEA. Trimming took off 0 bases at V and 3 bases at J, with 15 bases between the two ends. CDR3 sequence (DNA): TGCAGCGTTGAAGATGGGGAGACAGAGAACTACGAGCAGTACTTC. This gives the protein CSVEDGETENYEQYF.

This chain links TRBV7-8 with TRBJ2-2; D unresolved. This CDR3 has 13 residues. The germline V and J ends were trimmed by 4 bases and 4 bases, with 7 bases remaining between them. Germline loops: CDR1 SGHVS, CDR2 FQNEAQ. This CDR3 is CASSWGFTGELFF. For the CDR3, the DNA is TGTGCCAGCAGCTGGGGATTCACCGGGGAGCTGTTTTTT.

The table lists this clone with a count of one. For the CDR3, the DNA is TGTGCCAGCAGGAAGGACAGCCACTACGAGCAGTACTTC. Its translation: CASRKDSHYEQYF. V usage is TRBV5-6 and J usage is TRBJ2-7, with D tentatively TRBD1 (6 bases). CDR1 and CDR2 from the germline V gene are SGHDT and YYEEEE. V lost 5 bases to trimming and J lost 3 bases, with 12 bases between them. CDR3 length equals 13 residues.

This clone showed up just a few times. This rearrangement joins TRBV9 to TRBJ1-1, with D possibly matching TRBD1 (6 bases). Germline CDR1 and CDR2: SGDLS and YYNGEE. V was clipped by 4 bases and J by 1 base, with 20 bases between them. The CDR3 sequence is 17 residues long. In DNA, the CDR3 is TGTGCCAGCAGCACGTCCCGAAGGGGGGGGCCGAACACTGAAGCTTTCTTT. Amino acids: CASSTSRRGGPNTEAFF.

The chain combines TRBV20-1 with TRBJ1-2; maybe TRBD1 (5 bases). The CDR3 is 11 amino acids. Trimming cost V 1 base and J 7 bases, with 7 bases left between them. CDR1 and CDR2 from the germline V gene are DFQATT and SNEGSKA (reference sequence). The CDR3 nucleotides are TGCAGTGCTAGAGGACAGCCTGGCTACACCTTC. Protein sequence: CSARGQPGYTF.

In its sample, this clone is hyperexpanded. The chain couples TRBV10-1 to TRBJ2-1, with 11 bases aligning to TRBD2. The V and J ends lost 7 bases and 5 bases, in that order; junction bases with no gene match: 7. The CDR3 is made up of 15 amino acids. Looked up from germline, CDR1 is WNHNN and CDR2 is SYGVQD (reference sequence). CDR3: CASTPGLAANNEQFF. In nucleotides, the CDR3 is TGCGCCAGCACCCCGGGACTAGCGGCTAACAATGAGCAGTTCTTC.

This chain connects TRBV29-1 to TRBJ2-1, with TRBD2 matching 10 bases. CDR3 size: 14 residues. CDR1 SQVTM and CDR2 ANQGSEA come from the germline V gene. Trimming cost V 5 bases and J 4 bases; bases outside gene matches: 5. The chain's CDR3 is CSVMGLAIYNEQFF. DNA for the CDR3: TGCAGCGTTATGGGACTAGCGATTTACAATGAGCAGTTCTTC.

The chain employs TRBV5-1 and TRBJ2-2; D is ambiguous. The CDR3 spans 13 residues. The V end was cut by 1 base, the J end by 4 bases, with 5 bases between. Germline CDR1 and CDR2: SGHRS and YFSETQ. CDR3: CASSLWGTGELFF. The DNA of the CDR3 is TGCGCCAGCAGCTTGTGGGGCACCGGGGAGCTGTTTTTT.

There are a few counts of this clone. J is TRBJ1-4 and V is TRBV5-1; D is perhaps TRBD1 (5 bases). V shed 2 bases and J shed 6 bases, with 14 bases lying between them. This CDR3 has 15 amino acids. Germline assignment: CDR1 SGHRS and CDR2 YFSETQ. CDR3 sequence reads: CASSLTGTDYEKLFF. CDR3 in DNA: TGCGCCAGCAGCTTAACCGGGACGGACTATGAAAAACTGTTTTTT.

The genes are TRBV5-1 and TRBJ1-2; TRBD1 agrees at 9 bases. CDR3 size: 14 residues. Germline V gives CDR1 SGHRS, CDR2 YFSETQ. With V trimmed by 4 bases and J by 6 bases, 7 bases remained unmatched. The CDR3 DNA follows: TGCGCCAGCAGCCCCCGGGACAGGGTGAATGGCTACACCTTC. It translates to CASSPRDRVNGYTF.

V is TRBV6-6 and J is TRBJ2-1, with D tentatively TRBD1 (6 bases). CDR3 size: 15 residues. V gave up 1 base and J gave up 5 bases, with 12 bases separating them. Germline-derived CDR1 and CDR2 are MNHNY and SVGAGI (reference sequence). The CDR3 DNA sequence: TGTGCCAGCAGTTACTGTTGCAGGGACAACAATGAGCAGTTCTTC. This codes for CASSYCCRDNNEQFF.

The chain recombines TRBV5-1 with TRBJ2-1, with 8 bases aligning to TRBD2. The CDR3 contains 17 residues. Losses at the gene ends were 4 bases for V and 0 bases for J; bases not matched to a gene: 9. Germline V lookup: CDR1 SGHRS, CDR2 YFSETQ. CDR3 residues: CASSILTSGSSYNEQFF. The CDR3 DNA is TGCGCCAGCAGCATACTTACTAGCGGAAGCTCCTACAATGAGCAGTTCTTC.

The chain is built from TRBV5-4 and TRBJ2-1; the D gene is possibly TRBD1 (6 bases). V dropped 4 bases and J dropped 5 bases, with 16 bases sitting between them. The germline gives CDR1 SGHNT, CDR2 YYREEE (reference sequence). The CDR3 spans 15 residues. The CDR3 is CASSPDPGQNNEQFF. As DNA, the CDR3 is TGTGCCAGCAGCCCTGACCCGGGACAAAACAATGAGCAGTTCTTC.

The CDR3 DNA sequence: TGTGCCAAGATTCCGGGACAGGGGATTAGCACTGAAGCTTTCTTT. Translation gives CAKIPGQGISTEAFF. The genes are TRBV14 and TRBJ1-1, with TRBD1 identical over 10 bases. With V trimmed by 10 bases and J by 4 bases, 12 bases remained unmatched. The CDR3 has 15 residues. CDR1 and CDR2 from the germline V gene are SGHDN and FVKESK.

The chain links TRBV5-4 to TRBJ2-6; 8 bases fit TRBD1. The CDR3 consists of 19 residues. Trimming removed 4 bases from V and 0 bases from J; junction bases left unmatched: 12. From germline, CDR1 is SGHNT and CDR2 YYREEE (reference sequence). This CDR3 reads CASSKAGDRPSSGANVLTF. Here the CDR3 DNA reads TGTGCCAGCAGCAAAGCAGGGGACAGGCCGAGCTCTGGGGCCAACGTCCTGACTTTC.

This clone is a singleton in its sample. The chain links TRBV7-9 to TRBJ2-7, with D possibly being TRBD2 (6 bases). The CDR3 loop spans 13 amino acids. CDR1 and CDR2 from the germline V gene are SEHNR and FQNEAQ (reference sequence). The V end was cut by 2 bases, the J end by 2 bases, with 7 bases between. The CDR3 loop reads CASSLRLAYEQYF. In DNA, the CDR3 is TGTGCCAGCAGCTTAAGACTAGCCTACGAGCAGTACTTC.

The CDR3 here is CASSLESLAGGPSTDTQYF. CDR3 DNA: TGTGCCAGCAGCTTGGAGTCCCTAGCGGGGGGCCCTAGCACAGATACGCAGTATTTT. This sequence joins TRBV5-6 and TRBJ2-3; 11 positions match TRBD2. This CDR3 comprises 19 residues. The germline V gene encodes CDR1 SGHDT and CDR2 YYEEEE. Trimming took 0 bases from V and 0 from J; bases not matched to a gene: 9.